The clone carrying this T cell receptor (beta chain) was recorded many times. Its antigen remains unknown. From germline, CDR1 is SEHNR and CDR2 FQNEAQ (reference sequence). V was clipped by 5 bases and J by 3 bases; unmatched bases: 11. This CDR3 has 17 residues. The data are from a study of CD8+CD57+ T cells in acquired aplastic anemia. Study information: On average, sorted CD4+ and CD8+ cells gave approximately 3.5 ug of DNA. General study findings and limits: About 28 sequences, all CD8+ CDR3, were shared between patients and controls.

Profiling of TCR beta VDJ combinations and CDR3 sequences used genomic DNA as template. TCRdb called the reads again in MiXCR, with one record for every CDR3 protein. The sample contains 300,000 or so distinct CDR3 sequences, approximately 56% of which appear only once. V is TRBV7-9 and J is TRBJ2-3; TRBD2 matches at 10 bases. Sequencing was carried out using sorted CD4+, CD8+, or CD8+CD57+ T cells (not recorded which) from PBMCs. The sequence came from a human donor with severe aplastic anemia or a healthy control (not recorded which). Here the CDR3 DNA reads TGTGCCAGCAGCATACTTAGCGGGGGGCCGGGGACAGATACGCAGTATTTT. It encodes CASSILSGGPGTDTQYF.